This T cell receptor (beta chain) appears in the sequencing data of a study of cytomegalovirus exposure and HLA in healthy donors. A multiplex PCR was run with 60 Vbeta primers and 13 Jbeta primers. Authors' analysis steps: A later analysis tallied approximately 78 million unique TCR beta chains, some 10 million of them shared. Clones were sequenced by immunoSEQ multiplex PCR, and TCRdb holds only the in-frame ones, with some missing. Clonal size and the V and J genes are those of that table, whereas D and trimming came from the DNA. Of around 64,000 clones in the sample, roughly 90% are singletons; the top ten hold less than 2.5%. The V segment lost 4 bases and the J segment 0 bases; nucleotides outside the gene matches: 4. This CDR3 is built from 15 residues. Germline V gene data show CDR1 as MRHNA and CDR2 as SNTAGT.

The material sequenced was PBMCs. The chain links TRBV6-4 to TRBJ2-3; 7 positions match TRBD2. The receptor comes from a woman aged 25 to 39 in good health and CMV-seronegative. The CDR3 DNA follows: TGTGCCAGCAGTGCTAGCGGAGTTAGCACAGATACGCAGTATTTT. Protein sequence: CASSASGVSTDTQYF.